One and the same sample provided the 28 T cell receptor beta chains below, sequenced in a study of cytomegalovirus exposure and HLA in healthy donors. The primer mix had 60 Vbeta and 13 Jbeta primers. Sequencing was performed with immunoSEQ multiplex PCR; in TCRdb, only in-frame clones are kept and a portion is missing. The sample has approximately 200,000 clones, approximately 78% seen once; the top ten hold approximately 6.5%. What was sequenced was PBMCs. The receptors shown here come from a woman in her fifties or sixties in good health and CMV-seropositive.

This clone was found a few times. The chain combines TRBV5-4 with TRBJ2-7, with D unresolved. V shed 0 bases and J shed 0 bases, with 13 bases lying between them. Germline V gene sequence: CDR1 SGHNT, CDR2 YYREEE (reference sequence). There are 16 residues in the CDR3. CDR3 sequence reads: CASSLGTRFTSYEQYF. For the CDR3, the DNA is TGTGCCAGCAGCTTGGGAACCAGGTTCACCTCCTACGAGCAGTACTTC.

Here the CDR3 DNA reads TGTGCCAGCAGTGAACCAGGGTCCAACTACGAGCAGTACTTC. Its protein is CASSEPGSNYEQYF. The genes are TRBV25-1 and TRBJ2-7; D might be TRBD1 (5 bases). The germline V gene has CDR1 MGHDK and CDR2 SYGVNS. This CDR3 has 14 residues. V lost 2 bases and J lost 3, with 11 bases in between.

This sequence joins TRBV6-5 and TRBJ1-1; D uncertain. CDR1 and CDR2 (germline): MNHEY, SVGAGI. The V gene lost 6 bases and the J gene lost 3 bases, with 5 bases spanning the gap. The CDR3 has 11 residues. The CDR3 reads CASRRDTEAFF. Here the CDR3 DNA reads TGTGCCAGCAGGCGGGACACTGAAGCTTTCTTT.

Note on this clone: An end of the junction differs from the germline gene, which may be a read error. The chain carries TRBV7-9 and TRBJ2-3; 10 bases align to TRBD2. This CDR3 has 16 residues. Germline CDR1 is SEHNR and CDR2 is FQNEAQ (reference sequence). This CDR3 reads CSSSLALAGSTDTQYF. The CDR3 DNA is TGTTCCAGCAGCTTAGCACTAGCGGGGAGCACAGATACGCAGTATTTT.

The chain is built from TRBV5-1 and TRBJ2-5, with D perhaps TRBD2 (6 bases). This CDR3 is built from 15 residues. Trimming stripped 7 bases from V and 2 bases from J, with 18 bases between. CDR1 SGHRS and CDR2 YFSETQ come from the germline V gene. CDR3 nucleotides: TGCGCCAGCTATCCCGGGGCTAGCGCGCAAGAGACCCAGTACTTC. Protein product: CASYPGASAQETQYF.

The CDR3 loop reads CASSGGINNEQFF. In nucleotides, the CDR3 is TGTGCCAGCAGCGGAGGGATCAACAATGAGCAGTTCTTC. The chain combines TRBV11-2 with TRBJ2-1, with D possibly TRBD2 on 6 matching bases. The CDR3 extends over 13 amino acids. Per the germline V gene, CDR1 is SGHAT and CDR2 is FQNNGV. V was shortened by 5 bases and J by 5 bases, with 10 bases between the two germline ends.

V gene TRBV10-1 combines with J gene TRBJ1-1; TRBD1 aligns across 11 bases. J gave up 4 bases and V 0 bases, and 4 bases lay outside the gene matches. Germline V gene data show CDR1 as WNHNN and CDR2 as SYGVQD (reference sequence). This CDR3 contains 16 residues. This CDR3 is CASSESGGTGGTEAFF. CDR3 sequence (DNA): TGCGCCAGCAGTGAGTCCGGGGGGACAGGGGGCACTGAAGCTTTCTTT.

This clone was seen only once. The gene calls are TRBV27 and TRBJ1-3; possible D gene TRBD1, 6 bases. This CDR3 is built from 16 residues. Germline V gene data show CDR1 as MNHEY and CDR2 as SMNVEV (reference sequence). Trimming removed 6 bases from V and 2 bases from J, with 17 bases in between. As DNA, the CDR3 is TGTGCCAGCAGCCACCATACAGGGTTCGCTGGAAACACCATATATTTT. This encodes CASSHHTGFAGNTIYF.

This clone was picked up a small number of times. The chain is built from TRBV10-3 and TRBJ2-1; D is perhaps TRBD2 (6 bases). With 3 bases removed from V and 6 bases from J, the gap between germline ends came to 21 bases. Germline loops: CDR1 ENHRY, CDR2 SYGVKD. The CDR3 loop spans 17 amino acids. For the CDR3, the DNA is TGTGCCATCAGTGACCTCGCCGGGACGGAGGGGTCCAATGAGCAGTTCTTC. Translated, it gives CAISDLAGTEGSNEQFF.

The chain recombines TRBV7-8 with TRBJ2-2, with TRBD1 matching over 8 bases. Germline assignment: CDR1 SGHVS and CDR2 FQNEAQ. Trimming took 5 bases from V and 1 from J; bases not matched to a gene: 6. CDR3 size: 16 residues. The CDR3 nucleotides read TGTGCCAGCAGCCAGACAGGGGCGGGGAACACCGGGGAGCTGTTTTTT. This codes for CASSQTGAGNTGELFF.

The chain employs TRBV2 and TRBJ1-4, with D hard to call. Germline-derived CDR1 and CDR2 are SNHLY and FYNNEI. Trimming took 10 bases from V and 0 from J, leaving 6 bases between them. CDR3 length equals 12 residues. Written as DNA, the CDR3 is TGTGCCACCTCCCCAACTAATGAAAAACTGTTTTTT. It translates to CATSPTNEKLFF.

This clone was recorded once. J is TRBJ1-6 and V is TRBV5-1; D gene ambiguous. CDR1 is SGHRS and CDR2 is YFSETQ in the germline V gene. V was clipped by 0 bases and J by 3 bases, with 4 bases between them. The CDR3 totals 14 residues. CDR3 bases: TGCGCCAGCAGCTTGGACATCTATAATTCACCCCTCCACTTT. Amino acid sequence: CASSLDIYNSPLHF.

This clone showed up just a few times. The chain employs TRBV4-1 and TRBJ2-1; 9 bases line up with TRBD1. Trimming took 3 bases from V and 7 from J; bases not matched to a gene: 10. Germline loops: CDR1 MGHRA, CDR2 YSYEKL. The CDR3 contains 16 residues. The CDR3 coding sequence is TGCGCCAGCAGCCACCGGGACAGGGACCTGGGGAATGAGCAGTTCTTC. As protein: CASSHRDRDLGNEQFF.

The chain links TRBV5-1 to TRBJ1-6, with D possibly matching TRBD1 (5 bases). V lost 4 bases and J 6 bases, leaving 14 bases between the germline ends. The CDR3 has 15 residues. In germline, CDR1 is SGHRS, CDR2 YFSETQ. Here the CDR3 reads CASSMVSQGNSPLHF. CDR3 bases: TGCGCCAGCAGCATGGTTTCGCAGGGTAATTCACCCCTCCACTTT.

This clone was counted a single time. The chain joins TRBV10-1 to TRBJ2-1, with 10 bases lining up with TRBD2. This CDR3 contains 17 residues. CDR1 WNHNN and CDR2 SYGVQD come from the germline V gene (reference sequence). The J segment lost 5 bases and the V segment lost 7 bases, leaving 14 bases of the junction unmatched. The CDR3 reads CASTRWASGRRDNEQFF. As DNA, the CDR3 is TGCGCCAGCACCCGGTGGGCTAGCGGGAGACGTGACAATGAGCAGTTCTTC.

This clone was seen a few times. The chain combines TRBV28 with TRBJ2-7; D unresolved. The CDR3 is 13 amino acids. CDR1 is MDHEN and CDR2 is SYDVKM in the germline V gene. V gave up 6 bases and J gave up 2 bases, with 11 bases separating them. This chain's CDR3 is CASRETLAYEQYF. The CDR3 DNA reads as TGTGCCAGCAGGGAGACTCTTGCCTACGAGCAGTACTTC.

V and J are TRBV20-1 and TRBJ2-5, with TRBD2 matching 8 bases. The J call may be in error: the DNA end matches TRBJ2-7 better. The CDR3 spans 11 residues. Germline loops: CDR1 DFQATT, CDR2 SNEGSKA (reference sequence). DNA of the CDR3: TGCACACTAGCGGAATCCTACGAGCAGTACTTC. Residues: CTLAESYEQYF.

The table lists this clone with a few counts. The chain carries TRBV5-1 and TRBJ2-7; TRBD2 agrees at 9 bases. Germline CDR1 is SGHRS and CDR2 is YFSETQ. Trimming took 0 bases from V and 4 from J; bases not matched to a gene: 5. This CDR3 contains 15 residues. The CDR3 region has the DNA TGCGCCAGCAGCTTGGTAATAGCGGGAGAGTACGAGCAGTACTTC. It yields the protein CASSLVIAGEYEQYF.

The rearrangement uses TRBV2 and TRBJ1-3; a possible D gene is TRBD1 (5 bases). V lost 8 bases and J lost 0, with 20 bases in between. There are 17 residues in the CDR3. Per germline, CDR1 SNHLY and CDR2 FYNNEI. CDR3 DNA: TGTGCCAGCGACGTTTCAGGGACTGAGAGCTCTGGAAACACCATATATTTT. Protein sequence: CASDVSGTESSGNTIYF. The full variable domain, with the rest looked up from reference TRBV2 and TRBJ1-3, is EPEVTQTPSHQVTQMGQEVILRCVPISNHLYFYWYRQILGQKVEFLVSFYNNEISEKSEIFDDQFSVERPDGSNFTLKIRSTKLEDSAMYFCASDVSGTESSGNTIYFGEGSWLTVV.

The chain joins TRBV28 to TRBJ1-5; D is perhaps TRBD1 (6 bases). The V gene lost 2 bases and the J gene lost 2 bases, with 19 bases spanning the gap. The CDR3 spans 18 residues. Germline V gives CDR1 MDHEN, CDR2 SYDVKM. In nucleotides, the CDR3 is TGTGCCAGCAGTTTAGACACAGGGTCGGTAACGGGCAATCAGCCCCAGCATTTT. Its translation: CASSLDTGSVTGNQPQHF. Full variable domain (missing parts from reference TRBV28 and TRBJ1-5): DVKVTQSSRYLVKRTGEKVFLECVQDMDHENMFWYRQDPGLGLRLIYFSYDVKMKEKGDIPEGYSVSREKKERFSLILESASTNQTSMYLCASSLDTGSVTGNQPQHFGDGTRLSIL.

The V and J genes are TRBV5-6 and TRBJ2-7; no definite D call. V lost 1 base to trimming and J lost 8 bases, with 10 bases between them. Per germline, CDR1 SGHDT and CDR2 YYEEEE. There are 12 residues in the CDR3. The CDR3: CASSLYGTQQYF. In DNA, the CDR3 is TGTGCCAGCAGCTTGTACGGTACGCAGCAGTACTTC.

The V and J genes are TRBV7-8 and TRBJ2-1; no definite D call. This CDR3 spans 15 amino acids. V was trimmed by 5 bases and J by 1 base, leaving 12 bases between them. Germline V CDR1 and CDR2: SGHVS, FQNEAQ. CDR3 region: CASSPLVPSYNEQFF. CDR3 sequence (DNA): TGTGCCAGCAGCCCCCTAGTCCCATCCTACAATGAGCAGTTCTTC.

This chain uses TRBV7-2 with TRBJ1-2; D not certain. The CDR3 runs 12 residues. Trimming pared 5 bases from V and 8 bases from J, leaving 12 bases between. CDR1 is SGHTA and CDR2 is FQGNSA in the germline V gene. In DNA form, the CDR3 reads TGTGCCAGCAGCAATCGAGCGGACGGCTACACCTTC. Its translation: CASSNRADGYTF.

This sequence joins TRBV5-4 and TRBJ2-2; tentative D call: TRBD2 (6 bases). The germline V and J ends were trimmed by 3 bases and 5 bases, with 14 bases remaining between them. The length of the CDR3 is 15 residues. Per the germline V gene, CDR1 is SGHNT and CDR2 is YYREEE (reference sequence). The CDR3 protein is CASSSGTHVTGELFF. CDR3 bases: TGTGCCAGCAGCTCCGGGACTCATGTAACCGGGGAGCTGTTTTTT. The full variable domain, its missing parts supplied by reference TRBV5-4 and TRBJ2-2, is ETGVTQSPTHLIKTRGQQVTLRCSSQSGHNTVSWYQQALGQGPQFIFQYYREEENGRGNFPPRFSGLQFPNYSSELNVNALELDDSALYLCASSSGTHVTGELFFGEGSRLTVL.

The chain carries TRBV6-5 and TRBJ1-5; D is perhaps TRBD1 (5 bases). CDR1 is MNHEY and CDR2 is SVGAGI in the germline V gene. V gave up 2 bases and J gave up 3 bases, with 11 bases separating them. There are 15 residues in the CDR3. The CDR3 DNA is TGTGCCAGCAGTTACCGGGCGGGGGTCAATCAGCCCCAGCATTTT. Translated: CASSYRAGVNQPQHF.

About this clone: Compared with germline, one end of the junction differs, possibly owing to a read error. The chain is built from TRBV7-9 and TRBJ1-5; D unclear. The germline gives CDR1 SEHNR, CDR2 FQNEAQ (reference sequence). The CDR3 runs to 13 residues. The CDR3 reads CSSSDGRNQPQHF. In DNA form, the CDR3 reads TGTTCCAGCAGCGATGGGAGGAACCAGCCCCAGCATTTT.

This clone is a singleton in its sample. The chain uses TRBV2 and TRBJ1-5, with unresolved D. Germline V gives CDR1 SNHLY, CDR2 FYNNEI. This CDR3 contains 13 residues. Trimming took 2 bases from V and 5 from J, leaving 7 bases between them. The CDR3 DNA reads TGTGCCAGCAGTGAACAGGTCGATCAGCCCCAGCATTTT. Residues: CASSEQVDQPQHF. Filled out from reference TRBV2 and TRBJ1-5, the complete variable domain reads EPEVTQTPSHQVTQMGQEVILRCVPISNHLYFYWYRQILGQKVEFLVSFYNNEISEKSEIFDDQFSVERPDGSNFTLKIRSTKLEDSAMYFCASSEQVDQPQHFGDGTRLSIL.

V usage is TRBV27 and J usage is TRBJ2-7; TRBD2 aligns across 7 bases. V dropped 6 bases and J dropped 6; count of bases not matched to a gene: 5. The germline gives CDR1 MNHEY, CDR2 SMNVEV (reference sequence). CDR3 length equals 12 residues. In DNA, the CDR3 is TGTGCCAGCAGGGGTGGGGGGGGCGAGCAGTACTTC. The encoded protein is CASRGGGGEQYF.